These T cell receptor beta chains were read from a single sample in a study of response to subunit inactivated influenza vaccine. TCRdb re-called the RT-PCR reads through MiXCR, storing one row per CDR3 protein. This table has over 650,000 distinct CDR3 sequences, about a fifth appearing once. Specimen: PBMCs from blood, collected roughly 5 days after vaccination. Receptor source: a man aged 50 or older who received an inactivated influenza vaccine. The CDR3 runs from the conserved cysteine through the conserved F or W. Each record gives: D gene, J gene, CDR3 length, V gene, clone size, CDR3 protein, CDR3 DNA. A D gene is named only where the DNA matches it firmly. Not every row has a clone size; where given, it reads once, few, many or a size class.

D: NA
J: TRBJ2-5
length: 14
V: TRBV7-9
size: NA
CDR3: CTSSRRGREETQYF
DNA: TGTACCAGCAGCAGAAGGGGGAGAGAAGAGACCCAGTACTTC

D: TRBD2
J: TRBJ2-7
length: 16
V: TRBV4-2
size: few
CDR3: CASSLGPSGSSYEQYF
DNA: TGTGCCAGCAGCCTTGGACCTAGCGGCAGCTCCTACGAGCAGTACTTC

D: NA
J: TRBJ1-5
length: 14
V: TRBV10-3
size: few
CDR3: CAISDRGGNQPQHF
DNA: TGTGCCATCAGTGACAGGGGCGGCAATCAGCCCCAGCATTTT

D: TRBD1
J: TRBJ2-2
length: 18
V: TRBV11-2
size: once
CDR3: CASSLGSGTGTFTGELFF
DNA: TGTGCCAGCAGCTTAGGGTCCGGGACAGGGACCTTCACCGGGGAGCTGTTTTTT

D: NA
J: TRBJ2-2
length: 13
V: TRBV12-3/TRBV12-4
size: few
CDR3: CASSFGGSGELFF
DNA: TGTGCCAGCAGTTTTGGAGGCTCCGGGGAGCTGTTTTTT

D: TRBD1
J: TRBJ2-2
length: 15
V: TRBV12-3/TRBV12-4
size: NA
CDR3: CASRFQDRASGELFF
DNA: TGTGCCAGCAGGTTTCAGGACAGGGCGAGTGGGGAGCTGTTTTTT

D: NA
J: TRBJ2-5
length: 15
V: TRBV12-3/TRBV12-4
size: many
CDR3: CASSLFGGLQETQYF
DNA: TGTGCCAGCAGTTTATTCGGGGGACTCCAAGAGACCCAGTACTTC

D: NA
J: TRBJ1-2
length: 12
V: TRBV20-1
size: NA
CDR3: CSAFRPRYGYTF
DNA: TGCAGTGCGTTTCGACCGCGCTATGGCTACACCTTC

D: NA
J: TRBJ1-2
length: 15
V: TRBV12-3/TRBV12-4
size: NA
CDR3: CASSPDSRANYGYTF
DNA: TGTGCCAGCAGCCCAGACAGCCGAGCTAACTATGGCTACACCTTC

D: NA
J: TRBJ1-5
length: 15
V: TRBV20-1
size: NA
CDR3: CSAADPRRGNQPQHF
DNA: TGCAGTGCTGCGGACCCTAGGCGAGGCAATCAGCCCCAGCATTTT

D: NA
J: TRBJ2-5
length: 15
V: TRBV5-1
size: NA
CDR3: CASSLFARGQETQYF
DNA: TGCGCCAGCAGCTTGTTTGCCCGGGGACAAGAGACCCAGTACTTC

D: NA
J: TRBJ2-3
length: 15
V: TRBV3-1
size: many
CDR3: CASSQFLADSDTQYF
DNA: TGTGCCAGCAGCCAATTCCTAGCAGATTCAGATACGCAGTATTTT

D: NA
J: TRBJ1-1
length: 14
V: TRBV6-1
size: NA
CDR3: CASRRGQRNYEAFF
DNA: TGTGCCAGCAGACGGGGACAACGGAACTATGAAGCTTTCTTT

D: TRBD1
J: TRBJ1-2
length: 16
V: TRBV20-1
size: few
CDR3: CSAQGQTRITNYGYTF
DNA: TGCAGTGCCCAGGGACAGACACGGATAACTAACTATGGCTACACCTTC

D: NA
J: TRBJ2-5
length: 13
V: TRBV20-1
size: once
CDR3: CSARGPVFGTQYF
DNA: TGCAGTGCTAGAGGCCCAGTTTTTGGGACCCAGTACTTC

D: NA
J: TRBJ2-5
length: 14
V: TRBV10-3
size: NA
CDR3: CAISSGVLGETQYF
DNA: TGTGCCATCAGTTCAGGGGTACTTGGGGAGACCCAGTACTTC

D: TRBD2
J: TRBJ2-7
length: 15
V: TRBV29-1
size: few
CDR3: CSVAFGLAGVNEQYF
DNA: TGCAGCGTAGCTTTCGGACTAGCGGGAGTCAACGAGCAGTACTTC

D: TRBD1
J: TRBJ1-2
length: 14
V: TRBV12-3/TRBV12-4
size: few
CDR3: CASSLRWTGSGYTF
DNA: TGTGCCAGCAGTTTAAGGTGGACAGGGAGCGGCTACACCTTC

D: NA
J: TRBJ2-1
length: 15
V: TRBV20-1
size: few
CDR3: CSAREAGRLYNEQFF
DNA: TGCAGTGCTAGGGAAGCCGGGAGACTATACAATGAGCAGTTCTTC

D: NA
J: TRBJ2-3
length: 16
V: TRBV7-2
size: NA
CDR3: CASSLPAGTSTDTQYF
DNA: TGTGCCAGCAGCTTACCCGCCGGGACTAGCACAGATACGCAGTATTTT

D: TRBD1
J: TRBJ2-4
length: 18
V: TRBV18
size: many
CDR3: CASSGPGTGIEAKNIQYF
DNA: TGTGCCAGCTCAGGTCCCGGGACAGGGATTGAAGCCAAAAACATTCAGTACTTC

D: NA
J: TRBJ2-1
length: 15
V: TRBV20-1
size: NA
CDR3: CSALRQGSSYDEQFF
DNA: TGCAGTGCCTTAAGGCAAGGGAGCTCCTACGATGAGCAGTTCTTC